The sequence of this TCR beta chain was determined in a study of beta chain features in type 1 diabetes. Study overall: Similarity in age, gender and cell yields was seen between patients and healthy donors.

The CDR3 is 13 residues long. After removal of 6 bases from V and 7 bases from J, the junction contained 4 bases not matched to a gene. Germline V gives CDR1 SNHLY, CDR2 FYNNEI. Whole-study findings and limits: Moderate but significant shortening of TCRB CDR3s was recorded in all four CD4+ subsets from Type 1 diabetes patients.

This clone has only a few counts. Its antigen remains unidentified. Sequencing targeted expressed TCRB transcripts, as all isolated RNA had been reverse transcribed. Some clones are missing from TCRdb's copy, which holds only in-frame ones; the method was immunoSEQ multiplex PCR. There are roughly 300,000 clones in the sample; roughly 8.8% occur only once, and more than 0.8% lies in the top ten. Sequencing input: central memory CD4+ T cells from blood. This TCR derives from a man aged 25-45 years with type 1 diabetes. The chain recombines TRBV2 with TRBJ1-5; the match to TRBD1 covers 9 bases. The CDR3 bases are TGTGCCAGCAGAGGGACAGGGATCCAGCCCCAGCATTTT. Translation gives CASRGTGIQPQHF. Drawing the rest from reference TRBV2 and TRBJ1-5, the complete variable domain is EPEVTQTPSHQVTQMGQEVILRCVPISNHLYFYWYRQILGQKVEFLVSFYNNEISEKSEIFDDQFSVERPDGSNFTLKIRSTKLEDSAMYFCASRGTGIQPQHFGDGTRLSIL.